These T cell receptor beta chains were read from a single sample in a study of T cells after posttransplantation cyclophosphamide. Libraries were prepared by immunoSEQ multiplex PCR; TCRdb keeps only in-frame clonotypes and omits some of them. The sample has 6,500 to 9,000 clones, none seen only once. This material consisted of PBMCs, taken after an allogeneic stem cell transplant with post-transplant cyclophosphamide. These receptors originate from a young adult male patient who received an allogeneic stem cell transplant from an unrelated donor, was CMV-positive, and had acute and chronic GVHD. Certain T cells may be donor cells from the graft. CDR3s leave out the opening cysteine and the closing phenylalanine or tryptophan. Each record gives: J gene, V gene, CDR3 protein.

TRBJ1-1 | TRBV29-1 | SVGQDRVNTEAF
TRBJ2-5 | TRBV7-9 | ASSLGRGRPETQY
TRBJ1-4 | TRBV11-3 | ASSLDSAANEKLF
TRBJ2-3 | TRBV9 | ASSPQPRGAGTDTQY
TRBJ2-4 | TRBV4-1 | ASSPGGAKNIQY
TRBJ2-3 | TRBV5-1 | ASSPSLAGGTDTQY
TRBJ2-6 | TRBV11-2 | ASIEYRASGANVLT
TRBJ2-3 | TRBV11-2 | ASSRTSQGADTQY
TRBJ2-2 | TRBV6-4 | ASSDRGLAENYTGELF
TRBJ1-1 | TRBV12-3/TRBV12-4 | ASSLGTGASGKIEAF
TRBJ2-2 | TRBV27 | ASGTSGKGSGELF
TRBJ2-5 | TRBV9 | ASSVAREETQY
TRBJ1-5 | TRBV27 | ASSSGTGGNQPQH
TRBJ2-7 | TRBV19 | ASSRVPGQGWDEQY
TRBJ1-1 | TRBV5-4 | ASSFDTANTEAF
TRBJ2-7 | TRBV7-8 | ASSSSGLASSYEQY
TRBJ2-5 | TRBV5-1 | ASSRAGGSETQY
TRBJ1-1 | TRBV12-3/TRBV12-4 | ASSRFRTGEAF